A selection of T cell receptor beta chains follows, all from one sample in a study of blood T cell repertoires in COVID-19. The method was immunoSEQ multiplex PCR; TCRdb's version includes in-frame clones alone and lacks a portion of them. The data show over 350,000 clones, with 70% to 90% seen just once and roughly 1.4% held by the top ten. Sequenced sample: peripheral blood. These receptors all stem from a young woman with active or convalescent COVID-19. Both conserved end residues are part of each CDR3. The order of the fields is clone size, V gene, D gene, J gene, CDR3 DNA, CDR3 protein. D genes are given only for firm matches. Clone size is stated in some rows and not others, as once, few, many or a class when expanded.

NA	TRBV23-1	NA	TRBJ1-1	TGCGCCAGCAGTAGACAGTTGAACACTGAAGCTTTCTTT	CASSRQLNTEAFF
NA	TRBV6-5	NA	TRBJ2-1	TGTGCCAGCAGTTATAGCCGCTCCTACAATGAGCAGTTCTTC	CASSYSRSYNEQFF
NA	TRBV19	NA	TRBJ2-1	TGTGCCAGTAGATCTCTCGGGGAAAGCTCCTACAATGAGCAGTTCTTC	CASRSLGESSYNEQFF
NA	TRBV6-1	NA	TRBJ2-7	TGTGCCAGCAGTGAGGGGGACACCTCAGCCTACGAGCAGTACTTC	CASSEGDTSAYEQYF
NA	TRBV11-2	TRBD2	TRBJ2-5	TGTGCCAGCAGCCCCTCCGGGACTAGCGGTCAAGAGACCCAGTACTTC	CASSPSGTSGQETQYF
NA	TRBV7-2	NA	TRBJ2-1	TGTGCCAGCAGCTATTTTTCGGGGATTGGCAATGAGCAGTTCTTC	CASSYFSGIGNEQFF
few	TRBV30	NA	TRBJ1-2	TGTGCCTGGAGTGTTAAGGGAAGGGGGTATGGCTACACCTTC	CAWSVKGRGYGYTF
NA	TRBV6-1	TRBD2	TRBJ2-3	TGTGCCAGCAGTGAGCTACGAAGCGGGAGCTACACAGATACGCAGTATTTT	CASSELRSGSYTDTQYF
NA	TRBV29-1	NA	TRBJ1-2	TGCAGCGTTGATAGCACGGGTGGGGAGTGGACCTTC	CSVDSTGGEWTF
NA	TRBV14	TRBD1	TRBJ1-6	TGTGCCAGCAGCTGGGACAGGGGAAATTCACCCCTCCACTTT	CASSWDRGNSPLHF
NA	TRBV6-5	NA	TRBJ1-2	TGTGCCAGCTCAGGGCAGGGGACCTATGGCTACACCTTC	CASSGQGTYGYTF
NA	TRBV10-1	NA	TRBJ2-3	TGCGCCAGCAGTGACCCCGCCTCGGGTGAGACAGATACGCAGTATTTT	CASSDPASGETDTQYF
NA	TRBV3-1/TRBV3-2	TRBD1	TRBJ1-3	TGTGCCAGCAGCCAATGGAGACAGGGGGCCGTCTACGGGAACACCATATATTTT	CASSQWRQGAVYGNTIYF
once	TRBV19	TRBD1	TRBJ2-6	TGTGCCAGTAGTGCTGGGACAGGACAAACTGGGGCCAACGTCCTGACTTTC	CASSAGTGQTGANVLTF
NA	TRBV5-1	NA	TRBJ2-1	TGCGCCAGCAGCTCCGTGAGCGGTAGCTCCTACAATGAGCAGTTCTTC	CASSSVSGSSYNEQFF
few	TRBV19	TRBD1	TRBJ1-5	TGTGCCAGTAGATGGACAGGAGAGAATCAGCCCCAGCATTTT	CASRWTGENQPQHF
NA	TRBV21-1	NA	TRBJ2-5	TGTGCCAGCAGCAAAGCCGCCCCGGGGCAAGAGACCCAGTACTTC	CASSKAAPGQETQYF
NA	TRBV7-9	NA	TRBJ1-6	TGTGCCAGCAGCCGGACAGTCAATAATTCACCCCTCCACTTT	CASSRTVNNSPLHF
NA	TRBV30	NA	TRBJ1-5	TGTGCCTGGAATGCAGGGGATGGAGGTCAGCCCCAGCATTTT	CAWNAGDGGQPQHF
NA	TRBV2	NA	TRBJ2-7	TGTGCCAGCGCCCAGGGGAGCAACGAGCAGTACTTC	CASAQGSNEQYF
NA	TRBV3-1/TRBV3-2	NA	TRBJ2-1	TGTGCCAGCAACCAAGGGGGGCCCTACAATGAGCAGTTCTTC	CASNQGGPYNEQFF
NA	TRBV4-2	TRBD2	TRBJ2-5	TGTGCCAGCAGAGCGGGGGGGCCCGAAGAGACCCAGTACTTC	CASRAGGPEETQYF
NA	TRBV18	TRBD1	TRBJ2-4	TGTGCCAGCTCACGACTTGGACAGGGGAATGCCAAAAACATTCAGTACTTC	CASSRLGQGNAKNIQYF
once	TRBV5-1	TRBD2	TRBJ2-1	TGCGCCAGCAGCTTGGTGGCTAGCGGTGATGAGCAGTTCTTC	CASSLVASGDEQFF
NA	TRBV12-3/TRBV12-4	NA	TRBJ1-2	TGTGCCAGCACGGGAACGGGGAAATATGGCTACACCTTC	CASTGTGKYGYTF
NA	TRBV3-1/TRBV3-2	TRBD1	TRBJ1-2	TGTGCCAGCAGCCAAGTTCTGCACAGGGGGAACTATGGCTACACCTTC	CASSQVLHRGNYGYTF